The clone carrying this T cell receptor beta chain appeared many times. In germline, CDR1 is SQVTM, CDR2 ANQGSEA. V was pared by 4 bases and J by 7 bases, with 7 bases of the junction left unmatched. The CDR3 totals 13 residues. The sample comes from a study of response to subunit inactivated influenza vaccine. TCRdb fed the RT-PCR reads into MiXCR, producing one record per CDR3 protein. The sample has fewer than 550,000 distinct CDR3 sequences; approximately 24% are singletons. The chain uses TRBV29-1 and TRBJ2-1; 7 nucleotides align to TRBD1. This specimen was CD4+ T cells sorted from PBMCs, taken 4 to 6 days after vaccination. This TCR derives from a man aged 50-60 years who received an inactivated influenza vaccine. Here the CDR3 reads CSVARTGVNEQFF. Written as DNA, the CDR3 is TGCAGCGTTGCGCGAACAGGGGTGAATGAGCAGTTCTTC.